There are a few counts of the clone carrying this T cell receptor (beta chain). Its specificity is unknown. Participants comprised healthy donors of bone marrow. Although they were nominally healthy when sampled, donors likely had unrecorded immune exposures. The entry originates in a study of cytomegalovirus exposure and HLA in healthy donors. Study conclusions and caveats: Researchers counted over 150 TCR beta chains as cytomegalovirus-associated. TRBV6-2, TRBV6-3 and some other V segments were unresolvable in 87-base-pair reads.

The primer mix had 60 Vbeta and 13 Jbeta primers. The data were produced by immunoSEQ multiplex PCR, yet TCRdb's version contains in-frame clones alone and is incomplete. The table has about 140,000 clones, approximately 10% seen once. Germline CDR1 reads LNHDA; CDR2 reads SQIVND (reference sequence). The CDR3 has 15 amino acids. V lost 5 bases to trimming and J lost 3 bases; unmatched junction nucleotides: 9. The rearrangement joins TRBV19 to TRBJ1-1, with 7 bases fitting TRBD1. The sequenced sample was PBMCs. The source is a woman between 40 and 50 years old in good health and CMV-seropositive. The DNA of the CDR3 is TGTGCCAGTAGTCCGCGACAGGGAATCTACACTGAAGCTTTCTTT. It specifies CASSPRQGIYTEAFF. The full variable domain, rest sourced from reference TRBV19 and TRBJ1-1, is DGGITQSPKYLFRKEGQNVTLSCEQNLNHDAMYWYRQDPGQGLRLIYYSQIVNDFQKGDIAEGYSVSREKKESFPLTVTSAQKNPTAFYLCASSPRQGIYTEAFFGQGTRLTVV.